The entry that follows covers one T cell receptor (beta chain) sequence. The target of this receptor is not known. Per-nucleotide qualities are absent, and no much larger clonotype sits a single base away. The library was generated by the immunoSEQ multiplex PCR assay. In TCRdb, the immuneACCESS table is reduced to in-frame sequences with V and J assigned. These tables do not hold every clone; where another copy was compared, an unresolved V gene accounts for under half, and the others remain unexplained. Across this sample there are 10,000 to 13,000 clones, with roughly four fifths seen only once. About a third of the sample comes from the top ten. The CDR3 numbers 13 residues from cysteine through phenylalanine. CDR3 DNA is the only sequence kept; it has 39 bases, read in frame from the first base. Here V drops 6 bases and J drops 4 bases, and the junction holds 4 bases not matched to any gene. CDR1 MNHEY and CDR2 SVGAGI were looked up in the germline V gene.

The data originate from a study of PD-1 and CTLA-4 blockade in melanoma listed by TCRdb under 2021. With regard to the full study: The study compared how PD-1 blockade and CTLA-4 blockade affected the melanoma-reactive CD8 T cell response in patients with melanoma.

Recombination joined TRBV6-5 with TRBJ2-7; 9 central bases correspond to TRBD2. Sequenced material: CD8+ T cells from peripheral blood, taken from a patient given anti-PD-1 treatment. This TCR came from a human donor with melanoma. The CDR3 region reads CASSTTSGYEQYF. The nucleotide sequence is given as TGTGCCAGCAGCACTACTAGCGGGTACGAGCAGTACTTC.